These 11 T cell receptor beta chains were sequenced from one sample in a study of T cell responses to AZD1222 COVID-19 vaccine. Sequencing used immunoSEQ multiplex PCR; TCRdb keeps in-frame clones, though not all of them. The sample holds some 120,000 clones, roughly nine tenths seen once. The sequencing used peripheral blood, collected on day 0 of AZD1222 vaccination. The receptors were sampled from an adult in good health.

This clone appeared a few times. This chain uses TRBV11-2 with TRBJ1-1; no clear D. CDR3 size: 13 residues. Trimming took off 0 bases at V and 4 bases at J, with 6 bases between the two ends. Germline lookup yields CDR1 SGHAT and CDR2 FQNNGV. The CDR3 region is CASSLDDGTEAFF. CDR3 sequence (DNA): TGTGCCAGCAGCTTAGACGATGGCACTGAAGCTTTCTTT. Full variable domain (outside the CDR3, taken from reference TRBV11-2 and TRBJ1-1): EAGVAQSPRYKIIEKRQSVAFWCNPISGHATLYWYQQILGQGPKLLIQFQNNGVVDDSQLPKDRFSAERLKGVDSTLKIQPAKLEDSAVYLCASSLDDGTEAFFGQGTRLTVV.

This chain links TRBV5-4 with TRBJ2-1, with 9 bases that match TRBD2. CDR1 is SGHNT and CDR2 is YYREEE in the germline V gene (reference sequence). This CDR3 spans 14 amino acids. Trimming cost V 4 bases and J 6 bases; bases outside gene matches: 5. The CDR3, as DNA: TGTGCCAGCAGCGAAGCGGGAGGAATCAATGAGCAGTTCTTC. This sequence encodes CASSEAGGINEQFF.

V and J are TRBV5-1 and TRBJ1-4; tentative D call: TRBD1 (6 bases). The germline CDR1 and CDR2 sequences are SGHRS and YFSETQ. The CDR3 loop spans 12 amino acids. The V and J ends lost 3 bases and 8 bases respectively, with 8 bases between them. In DNA form, the CDR3 reads TGCGCCAGCAGCTCCCAGGGGGAAAAACTGTTTTTT. As protein: CASSSQGEKLFF. The full variable domain, completed using reference TRBV5-1 and TRBJ1-4, is KAGVTQTPRYLIKTRGQQVTLSCSPISGHRSVSWYQQTPGQGLQFLFEYFSETQRNKGNFPGRFSGRQFSNSRSEMNVSTLELGDSALYLCASSSQGEKLFFGSGTQLSVL.

J is TRBJ2-7 and V is TRBV5-1, with TRBD1 identical over 8 bases. The V segment lost 1 base and the J segment 2 bases; nucleotides outside the gene matches: 5. The CDR3 has 15 residues. Germline CDR1 is SGHRS and CDR2 is YFSETQ. CDR3 sequence (DNA): TGCGCCAGCAGCTTGACAGGGGGGCCTACCTACGAGCAGTACTTC. Its translation is CASSLTGGPTYEQYF.

The genes are TRBV19 and TRBJ2-1; 8 bases match TRBD1. There are 13 residues in the CDR3. Germline lookup yields CDR1 LNHDA and CDR2 SQIVND (reference sequence). V was pared by 7 bases and J by 2 bases, with 1 base of the junction left unmatched. CDR3 DNA sequence: TGTGCCAGTACGACAGGGGCCTACAATGAGCAGTTCTTC. Amino acids: CASTTGAYNEQFF.

This rearrangement joins TRBV29-1 to TRBJ1-1; D unclear. CDR3 length equals 13 residues. V lost 4 bases and J lost 0, with 9 bases in between. The germline gives CDR1 SQVTM, CDR2 ANQGSEA. The CDR3 loop reads CSVGPGMNTEAFF. The CDR3 bases are TGCAGCGTTGGCCCCGGGATGAACACTGAAGCTTTCTTT.

J is TRBJ1-1 and V is TRBV7-8; possible D gene TRBD1, 5 bases. Germline lookup yields CDR1 SGHVS and CDR2 FQNEAQ. This CDR3 spans 12 amino acids. V dropped 3 bases and J dropped 5 bases, with 7 bases sitting between them. The CDR3: CASSFDSTEAFF. CDR3 DNA sequence: TGTGCCAGCAGCTTCGACAGTACTGAAGCTTTCTTT.

The chain joins TRBV28 to TRBJ2-2, with 9 bases lining up with TRBD1. Trimming cost V 6 bases and J 3 bases; bases outside gene matches: 8. CDR3 length: 16 amino acids. In germline, CDR1 is MDHEN, CDR2 SYDVKM. The CDR3: CASRPPWTGDTGELFF. Written as DNA, the CDR3 is TGTGCCAGCAGACCCCCTTGGACAGGGGACACCGGGGAGCTGTTTTTT.

This clone was observed a single time. The rearrangement joins TRBV29-1 to TRBJ2-2; 10 bases line up with TRBD1. CDR3 length: 14 amino acids. The germline V gene encodes CDR1 SQVTM and CDR2 ANQGSEA. The junction had 7 bases not matched to a gene; V was cut back by 5 bases and J by 7 bases. The DNA for the CDR3 is TGCAGCGTTAACCCCGGGACAGGGGTCGGGGAGCTGTTTTTT. Its protein is CSVNPGTGVGELFF.

The chain links TRBV25-1 to TRBJ2-7; 7 bases map to TRBD1. CDR3 size: 14 residues. The trim removed 4 bases at V and 3 bases at J, leaving 6 bases unmatched. Per the germline V gene, CDR1 is MGHDK and CDR2 is SYGVNS. CDR3 sequence (DNA): TGTGCCAGCAGTGGAGGGACAGTCTTCTACGAGCAGTACTTC. This sequence encodes CASSGGTVFYEQYF.

This rearrangement joins TRBV29-1 to TRBJ2-2, with D tentatively TRBD1 or TRBD2 (5 bases each). The CDR3 loop spans 13 amino acids. The germline CDR1 and CDR2 sequences are SQVTM and ANQGSEA. The germline V and J ends were trimmed by 6 bases and 2 bases, with 10 bases remaining between them. CDR3 protein: CSVRDGNTGELFF. The CDR3 DNA reads as TGCAGCGTACGGGACGGCAACACCGGGGAGCTGTTTTTT.